This TCR beta chain was captured by sequencing in a study of identical twins. The cDNA had a unique molecular identifier and a template-switch universal primer site. TCRdb reanalysed the 5' RACE reads using MiXCR and keeps one entry per CDR3 protein. Here the sample spans 1.5 million to 2 million distinct CDR3 sequences, roughly a third being singletons. The length of the CDR3 is 16 residues. From germline, CDR1 is SGHTA and CDR2 FQGNSA. Trimming removed 0 bases at V and 2 bases at J, with 14 bases between. Study findings and constraints: Fewer insertions characterized abundant cord blood beta clonotypes, whereas memory repertoires showed none. Without tracking the same donors, conclusions rested on cross-sectional statistical analysis. Alpha sequences that were out-of-frame and twin-shared showed an excess of low generation probability.

In its sample, this clonotype was seen a few times. Its specificity is unknown. Sequencing was performed on cord blood. The clonotype was recovered from a newborn girl in good health. V is TRBV7-2 and J is TRBJ2-7; D gene uncertain. CDR3 nucleotides: TGTGCCAGCAGCTTAGCCGCCGGAAGCAACGCCTACGAGCAGTACTTC. Translation: CASSLAAGSNAYEQYF.